This TCR beta chain was documented in a study of control samples from healthy donors and cancer patients. Generated by immunoSEQ multiplex PCR, the TCRdb table keeps only in-frame clones and is missing some. The sample has around 77,000 clones, approximately 92% seen once. The source is a woman aged 60-70 years in good health. The sample comprised blood.

The CDR3 protein is CATASGRAGETQYF. CDR3 bases: TGCGCCACCGCGAGCGGGAGGGCCGGAGAGACCCAGTACTTC. The V call is TRBV10-1, the J call TRBJ2-5, with 10 bases matching TRBD2. After removal of 10 bases from V and 4 bases from J, the junction contained 9 bases not matched to a gene. The CDR3 spans 14 residues. Germline-derived CDR1 and CDR2 are WNHNN and SYGVQD (reference sequence).